This TCR beta chain was profiled in a study of T-cell memory formation after mild COVID-19 (dated by TCRdb to the early 2020s). About the full investigation: TCR sequence clusters from the two donors were largely donor specific. Longitudinal TCRalpha and TCRbeta repertoire sequencing tracked T-cell clones expanding and contracting after mild COVID-19 in a couple of donors. The cohort was made up of two young adult volunteers, one female and one male, who were previously healthy. The investigation overall reported the following: Clones that contracted from day 15 to 85 showed balanced CD4/CD8 phenotypes, whereas a second wave of clones that expanded from day 15 to 37 leaned towards CD4+. Contracting CD4+ clones were located mainly in the CM and EM memory subsets, whereas CD8+ clones were found to be enriched in EMRA. The second-wave clones that peaked on day 37 were not confirmed to be SARS-CoV-2 specific. The study included only a couple of mild cases, and larger cohorts that include severe cases with pre-infection samples were judged to be necessary. Some responding clones were found in pre-infection memory, which suggests that pre-existing cross-reactive memory T cells took part in the SARS-CoV-2 response.

This clonotype was recorded a few times. Its antigen is currently not known. Base qualities were left out, and no much larger clone turns up one base away. Sequencing took place on an Illumina NovaSeq 6000. Using 5'RACE with constant-segment primers, TCRalpha and TCRbeta cDNA libraries were constructed, with sample barcodes and unique molecular identifiers added in the process. Trizol reagent was used to extract RNA from every sample. Amplification of the libraries took two PCR steps, and the second step added a second sample barcode plus Illumina TruSeq adapters. Sequencing of libraries was performed on an Illumina NovaSeq with 2 x 150 bp paired-end reads. The source study handled its data this way. The reads were demultiplexed and collapsed into UMI-guided consensus sequences using migec v1.2.7. Using mixcr v2.1.11, the UMI consensuses were aligned to TRA and TRB V and J templates and assembled into clonotypes. Expanded or contracted clonotypes were those called significant by both edgeR and NoisET, with noise models trained on biological replicates. For edgeR calls, the thresholds were a false discovery rate-adjusted p below 0.01 and a log2 fold-change of 1. As an exploratory analysis of dynamics, PCA with hierarchical clustering was applied to max-normalized trajectories of the 1000 most abundant clonotypes. The CD4 or CD8 phenotype of responding clones was assigned using the separately sequenced CD4+ and CD8+ repertoires. Using fastp trimming at Q25 and MiXCR clonotype assembly, TCRdb reanalyzed the public sequencing data and kept in-frame beta chains. For every CDR3 protein sequence, its rows merge into one entry that carries the most common genes and DNA. In this record, the V and J calls reflect TCRdb's handling and not the investigators' own analysis. The sample table holds around 400,000 distinct CDR3 sequences, of which about 24% were seen once. The leading ten clones occupy roughly 8.7% of the sample.

PBMCs were isolated by Ficoll-Paque density gradient centrifugation. The CDR3 covers 15 residues, taking in both the cysteine and the phenylalanine. CDR3 DNA only is kept here, 45 bases in frame from base 1. As encoded in the germline V gene, CDR1 is KGHSH while CDR2 is LQKENI. V and J lose 8 bases and 0 bases, and a span of 14 bases separates them. The rearrangement joined TRBV18 to TRBJ1-3; the best D guess is TRBD1, with 5 bases matching. The sequencing input was PBMCs or a T cell subset sorted from them (not recorded which). This clonotype originated in an adult woman who had mild COVID-19 (a few samples of this study predate the infection). The sample titles of this study are shuffled in the database, so cell type and time point are left out; the donor was told from shared clones. The CDR3 reads CASQVGGSSGNTIYF. In nucleotide form, the sequence is TGTGCCAGCCAAGTCGGGGGAAGCTCTGGAAACACCATATATTTT.